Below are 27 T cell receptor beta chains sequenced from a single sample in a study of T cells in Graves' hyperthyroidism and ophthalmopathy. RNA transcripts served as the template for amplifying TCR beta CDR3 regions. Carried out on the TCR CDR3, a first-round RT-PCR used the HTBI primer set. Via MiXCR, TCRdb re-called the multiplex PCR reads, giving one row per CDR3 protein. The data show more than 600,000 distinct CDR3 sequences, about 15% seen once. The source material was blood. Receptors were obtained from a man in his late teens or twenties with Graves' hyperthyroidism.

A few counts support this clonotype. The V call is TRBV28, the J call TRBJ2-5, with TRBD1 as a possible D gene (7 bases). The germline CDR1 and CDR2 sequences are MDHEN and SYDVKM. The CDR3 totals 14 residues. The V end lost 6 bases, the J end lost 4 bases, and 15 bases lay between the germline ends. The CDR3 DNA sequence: TGTGCCAGCAGGACTCGGAGGGGGCGAGAGACCCAGTACTTC. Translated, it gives CASRTRRGRETQYF.

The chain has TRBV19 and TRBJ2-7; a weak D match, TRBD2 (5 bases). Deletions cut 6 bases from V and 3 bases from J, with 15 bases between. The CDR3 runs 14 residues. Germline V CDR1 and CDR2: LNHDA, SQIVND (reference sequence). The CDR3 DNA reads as TGTGCCAGTAGCAGGATCGTCGAGGGCTACGAGCAGTACTTC. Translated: CASSRIVEGYEQYF.

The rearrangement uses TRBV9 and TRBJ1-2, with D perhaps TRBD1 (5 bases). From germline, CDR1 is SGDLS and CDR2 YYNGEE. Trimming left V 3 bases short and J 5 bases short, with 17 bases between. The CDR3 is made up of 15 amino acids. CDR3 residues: CASSGGLTSSYGYTF. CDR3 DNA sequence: TGTGCCAGCAGCGGGGGACTAACAAGCTCGTATGGCTACACCTTC.

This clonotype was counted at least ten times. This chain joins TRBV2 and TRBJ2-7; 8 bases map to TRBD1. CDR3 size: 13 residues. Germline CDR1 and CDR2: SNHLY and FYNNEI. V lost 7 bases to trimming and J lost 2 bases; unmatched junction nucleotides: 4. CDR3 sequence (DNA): TGTGCCAGCAACCAGGACAGGGCCTACGAGCAGTACTTC. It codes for CASNQDRAYEQYF.

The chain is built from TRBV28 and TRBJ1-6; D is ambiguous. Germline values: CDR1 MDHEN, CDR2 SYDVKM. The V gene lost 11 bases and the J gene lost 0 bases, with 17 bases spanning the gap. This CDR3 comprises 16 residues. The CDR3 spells CAAALARSSYNSPLHF. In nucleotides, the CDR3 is TGTGCCGCAGCTTTAGCTAGGAGCTCCTATAATTCACCCCTCCACTTT.

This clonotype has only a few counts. The CDR3, as DNA: TGTGCCTGGAGTGCTTGGGTAGCGGGAGGTAAAGATGAGCAGTTCTTC. It specifies CAWSAWVAGGKDEQFF. J is TRBJ2-1 and V is TRBV30; TRBD2 matches at 10 bases. Trimming cost V 1 base and J 8 bases; bases outside gene matches: 11. Germline lookup yields CDR1 GTSNPN and CDR2 SVGIG (reference sequence). The CDR3 length is 16 residues.

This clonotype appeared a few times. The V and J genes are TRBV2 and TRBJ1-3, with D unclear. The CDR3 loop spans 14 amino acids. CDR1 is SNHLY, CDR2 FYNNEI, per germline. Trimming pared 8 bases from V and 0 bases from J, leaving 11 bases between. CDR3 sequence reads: CASQPAGSGNTIYF. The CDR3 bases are TGTGCCAGCCAGCCGGCGGGCTCTGGAAACACCATATATTTT.

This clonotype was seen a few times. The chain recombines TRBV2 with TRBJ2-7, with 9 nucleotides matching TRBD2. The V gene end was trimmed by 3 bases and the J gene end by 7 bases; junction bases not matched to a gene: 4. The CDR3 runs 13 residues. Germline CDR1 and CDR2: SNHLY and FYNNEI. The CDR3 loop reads CASSETSGGEQYF. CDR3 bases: TGTGCCAGCAGTGAGACTAGCGGTGGAGAGCAGTACTTC.

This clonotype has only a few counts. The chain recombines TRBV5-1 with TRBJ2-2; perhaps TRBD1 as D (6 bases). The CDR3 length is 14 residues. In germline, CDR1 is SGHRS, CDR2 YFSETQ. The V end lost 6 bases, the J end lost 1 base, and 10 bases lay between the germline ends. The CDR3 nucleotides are TGCGCCAGCAACAGGGATTGGAACACCGGGGAGCTGTTTTTT. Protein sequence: CASNRDWNTGELFF.

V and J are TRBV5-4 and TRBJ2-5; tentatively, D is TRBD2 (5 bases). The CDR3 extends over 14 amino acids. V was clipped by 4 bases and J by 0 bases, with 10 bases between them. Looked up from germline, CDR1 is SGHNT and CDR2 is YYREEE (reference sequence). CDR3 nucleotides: TGTGCCAGCAGCATACGGGGTTACCAAGAGACCCAGTACTTC. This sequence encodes CASSIRGYQETQYF.

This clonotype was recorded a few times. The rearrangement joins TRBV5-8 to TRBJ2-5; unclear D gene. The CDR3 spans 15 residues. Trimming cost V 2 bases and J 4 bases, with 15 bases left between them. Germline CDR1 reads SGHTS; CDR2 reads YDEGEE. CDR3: CASSFGLTDPETQYF. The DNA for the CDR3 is TGTGCCAGCAGCTTCGGTCTCACCGATCCAGAGACCCAGTACTTC.

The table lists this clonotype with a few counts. CDR3 nucleotide sequence: TGTGCCAGCAGTTCCCGCTGGACAGGGGCGGACTACGAGCAGTACTTC. Encoded protein: CASSSRWTGADYEQYF. This chain connects TRBV6-1 to TRBJ2-7, with 9 bases matching TRBD1. V lost 5 bases to trimming and J lost 3 bases; unmatched junction nucleotides: 11. CDR1 is MNHNS, CDR2 SASEGT, per germline. This CDR3 spans 16 amino acids.

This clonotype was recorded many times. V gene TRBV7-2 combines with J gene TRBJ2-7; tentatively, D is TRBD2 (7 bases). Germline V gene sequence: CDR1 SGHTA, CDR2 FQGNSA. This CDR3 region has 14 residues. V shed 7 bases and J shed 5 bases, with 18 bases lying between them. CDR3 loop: CASNPGGRGHEQYF. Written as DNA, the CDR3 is TGTGCCAGCAACCCGGGGGGCAGGGGCCACGAGCAGTACTTC. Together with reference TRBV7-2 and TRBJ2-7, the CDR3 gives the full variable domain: GAGVSQSPSNKVTEKGKDVELRCDPISGHTALYWYRQSLGQGLEFLIYFQGNSAPDKSGLPSDRFSAERTGGSVSTLTIQRTQQEDSAVYLCASNPGGRGHEQYFGPGTRLTVT.

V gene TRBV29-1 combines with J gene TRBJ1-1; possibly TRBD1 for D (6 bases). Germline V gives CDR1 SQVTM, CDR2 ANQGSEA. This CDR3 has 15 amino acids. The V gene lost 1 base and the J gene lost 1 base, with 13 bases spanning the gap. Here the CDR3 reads CSVEVLGQRNTEAFF. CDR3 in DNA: TGCAGCGTTGAAGTACTCGGACAGAGGAACACTGAAGCTTTCTTT.

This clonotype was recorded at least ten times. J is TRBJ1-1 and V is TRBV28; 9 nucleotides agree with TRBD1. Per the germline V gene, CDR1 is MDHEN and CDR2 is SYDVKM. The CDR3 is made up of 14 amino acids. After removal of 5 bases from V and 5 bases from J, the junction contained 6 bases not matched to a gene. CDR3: CASSPRTGVTEAFF. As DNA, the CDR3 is TGTGCCAGCAGTCCCAGGACAGGGGTAACTGAAGCTTTCTTT.

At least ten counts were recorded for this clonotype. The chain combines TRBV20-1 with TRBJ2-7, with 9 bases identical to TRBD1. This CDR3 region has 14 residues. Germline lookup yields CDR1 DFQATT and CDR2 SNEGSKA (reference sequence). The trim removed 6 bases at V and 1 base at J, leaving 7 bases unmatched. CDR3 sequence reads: CSATAGTGSYEQYF. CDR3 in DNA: TGCAGTGCCACTGCCGGGACAGGGTCCTACGAGCAGTACTTC.

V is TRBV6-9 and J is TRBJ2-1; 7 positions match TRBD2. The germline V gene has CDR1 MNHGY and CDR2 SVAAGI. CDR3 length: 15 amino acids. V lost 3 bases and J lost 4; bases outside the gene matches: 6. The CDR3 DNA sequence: TGTGCCAGCAGTTACGTCGCTAGCGGTTACAATGAGCAGTTCTTC. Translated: CASSYVASGYNEQFF.

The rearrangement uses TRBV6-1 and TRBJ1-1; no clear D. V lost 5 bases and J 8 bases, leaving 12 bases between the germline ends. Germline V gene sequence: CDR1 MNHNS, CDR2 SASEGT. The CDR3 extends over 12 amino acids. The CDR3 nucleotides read TGTGCCAGCAGTCCCCCTCAGAGGGAAGCTTTCTTT. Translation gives CASSPPQREAFF.

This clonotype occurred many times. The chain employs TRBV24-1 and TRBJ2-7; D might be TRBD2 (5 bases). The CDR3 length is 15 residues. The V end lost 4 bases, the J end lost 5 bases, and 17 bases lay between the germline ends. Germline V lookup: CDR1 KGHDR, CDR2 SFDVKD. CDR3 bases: TGTGCCACCAGTGACGGAGGAGTGAGGATGGACGAGCAGTACTTC. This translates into CATSDGGVRMDEQYF.

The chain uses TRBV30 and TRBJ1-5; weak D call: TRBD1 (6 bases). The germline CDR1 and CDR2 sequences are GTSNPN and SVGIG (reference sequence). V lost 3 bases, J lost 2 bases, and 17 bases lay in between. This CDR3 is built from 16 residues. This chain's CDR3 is CAWRDQQGSGNQPQHF. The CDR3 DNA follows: TGTGCCTGGAGGGACCAGCAGGGGTCTGGCAATCAGCCCCAGCATTTT.

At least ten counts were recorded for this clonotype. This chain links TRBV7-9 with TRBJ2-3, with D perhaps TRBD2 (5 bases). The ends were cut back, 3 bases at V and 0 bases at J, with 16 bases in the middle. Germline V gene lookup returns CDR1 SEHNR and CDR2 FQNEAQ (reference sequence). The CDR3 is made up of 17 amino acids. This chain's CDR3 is CASSFRSPGSSTDTQYF. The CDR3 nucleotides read TGTGCCAGCAGCTTTCGGTCACCGGGATCCAGCACAGATACGCAGTATTTT.

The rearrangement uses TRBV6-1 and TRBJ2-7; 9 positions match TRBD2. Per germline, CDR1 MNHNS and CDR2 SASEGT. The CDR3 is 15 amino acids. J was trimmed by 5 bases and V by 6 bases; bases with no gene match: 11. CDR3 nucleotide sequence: TGTGCCAGCAGCCAGGGTAGCGGGAGAGGACACGAGCAGTACTTC. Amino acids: CASSQGSGRGHEQYF.

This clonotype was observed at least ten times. CDR3 in DNA: TGTGCCAGCACGGTCGGTGGTCGCTTTTCCCAGCATTTT. Its translation is CASTVGGRFSQHF. The chain joins TRBV2 to TRBJ1-5; D gene unclear. The CDR3 loop spans 13 amino acids. Trimming took 7 bases from V and 11 from J, leaving 18 bases between them. Germline V gives CDR1 SNHLY, CDR2 FYNNEI. The complete variable domain, with remaining parts taken from reference TRBV2 and TRBJ1-5, reads EPEVTQTPSHQVTQMGQEVILRCVPISNHLYFYWYRQILGQKVEFLVSFYNNEISEKSEIFDDQFSVERPDGSNFTLKIRSTKLEDSAMYFCASTVGGRFSQHFGDGTRLSIL.

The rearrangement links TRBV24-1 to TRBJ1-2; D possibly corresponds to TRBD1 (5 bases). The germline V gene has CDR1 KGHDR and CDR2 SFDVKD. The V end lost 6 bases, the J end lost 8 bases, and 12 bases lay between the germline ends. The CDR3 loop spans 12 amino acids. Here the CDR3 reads CATSLGGVGYTF. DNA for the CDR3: TGTGCCACCAGTTTAGGAGGGGTCGGCTACACCTTC.

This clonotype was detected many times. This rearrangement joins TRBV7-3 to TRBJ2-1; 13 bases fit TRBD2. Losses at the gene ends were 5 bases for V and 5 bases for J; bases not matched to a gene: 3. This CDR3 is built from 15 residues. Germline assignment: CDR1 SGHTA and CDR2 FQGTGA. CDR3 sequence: CASSLLAGGHNEQFF. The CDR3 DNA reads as TGTGCCAGCAGCCTACTAGCGGGAGGGCACAATGAGCAGTTCTTC. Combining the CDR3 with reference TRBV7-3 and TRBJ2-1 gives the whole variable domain GAGVSQTPSNKVTEKGKYVELRCDPISGHTALYWYRQSLGQGPEFLIYFQGTGAADDSGLPNDRFFAVRPEGSVSTLKIQRTERGDSAVYLCASSLLAGGHNEQFFGPGTRLTVL.

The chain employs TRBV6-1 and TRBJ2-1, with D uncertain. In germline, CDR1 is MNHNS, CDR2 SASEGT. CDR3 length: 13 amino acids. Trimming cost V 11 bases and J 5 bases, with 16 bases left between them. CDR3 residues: CAGPTRANNEQFF. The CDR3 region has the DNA TGTGCCGGCCCCACCCGGGCGAACAATGAGCAGTTCTTC.

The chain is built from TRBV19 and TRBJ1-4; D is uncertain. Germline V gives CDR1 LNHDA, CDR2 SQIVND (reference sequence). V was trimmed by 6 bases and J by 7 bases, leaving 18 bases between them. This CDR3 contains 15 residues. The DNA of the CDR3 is TGTGCCAGTAGCTCAAGAAGGAATTCTATTGAAAAACTGTTTTTT. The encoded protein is CASSSRRNSIEKLFF.